This T cell receptor beta chain was identified in a study of human T cells and chemical hapten exposure. Study overall: The study lasted 20 to 30 weeks, and patients were dosed weekly with diphenylcyclopropenone on the scalp throughout. Points from the study as a whole: Having alopecia, the donors may differ immunologically from healthy people.

Time point specified: patch test 1, 2 weeks after DPC sensitization. Specified treatment: therapeutic diphenylcyclopropenone sensitization with weekly scalp DPC. This clonotype was detected only a few times. Its antigen is not known. Unique molecular identifiers were attached to individual cDNA molecules during library preparation. TCRdb redid the calling of the RACE reads with MiXCR, one entry per CDR3 protein. This sample has 100,000 to 150,000 distinct CDR3 sequences, with around 15% found just once. This CDR3 is built from 14 residues. The germline V gene encodes CDR1 MNHEY and CDR2 SVGEGT. The V end lost 2 bases, the J end lost 6 bases, and 12 bases lay between the germline ends.

The sample was whole blood, taken in connection with sensitization to the hapten diphenylcyclopropenone (DPC). The chain couples TRBV6-2 or TRBV6-3 to TRBJ2-3; D call uncertain. The clonotype comes from a man aged 18-30 years with alopecia areata. Some clones in this sample may be carry-over from other donors' samples. The CDR3 sequence: CASSYPVRVDTQYF. The CDR3, as DNA: TGTGCCAGCAGTTACCCTGTTAGGGTTGATACGCAGTATTTT.